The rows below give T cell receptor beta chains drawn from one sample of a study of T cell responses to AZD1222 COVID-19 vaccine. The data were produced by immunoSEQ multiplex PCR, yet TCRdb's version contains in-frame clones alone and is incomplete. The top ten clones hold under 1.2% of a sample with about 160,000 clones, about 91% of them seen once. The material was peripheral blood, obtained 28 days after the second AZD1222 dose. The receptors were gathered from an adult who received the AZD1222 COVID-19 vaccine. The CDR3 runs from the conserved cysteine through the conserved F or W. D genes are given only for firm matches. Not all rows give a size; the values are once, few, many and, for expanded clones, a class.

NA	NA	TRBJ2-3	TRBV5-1	TGCGCCAGCAGCCCTCAACCGACCAGCACAGATACGCAGTATTTT	CASSPQPTSTDTQYF
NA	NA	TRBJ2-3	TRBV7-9	TGTGCCAGCAGCTTAGGACAAAATATGGATACGCAGTATTTT	CASSLGQNMDTQYF
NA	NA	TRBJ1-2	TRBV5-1	TGCGCCACTTCTTACCTCCGGGACGGATACAACTATGGCTACACCTTC	CATSYLRDGYNYGYTF
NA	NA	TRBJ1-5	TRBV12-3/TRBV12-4	TGTGCCAGCAGGGGGCAGACCTCTGAGCCCCAGCATTTT	CASRGQTSEPQHF
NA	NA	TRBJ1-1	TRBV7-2	TGTGCCAGCAGCTCCAAGACGGGGAGTAAAGCTTTCTTT	CASSSKTGSKAFF
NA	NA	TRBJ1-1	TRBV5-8	TGTGCCAGCACCCTTGGGTGGGCGCGGGTGAACACTGAAGCTTTCTTT	CASTLGWARVNTEAFF
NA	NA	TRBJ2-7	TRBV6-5	TGTGCCAGCAGTTACACCGGACAGATCTACGAGCAGTACTTC	CASSYTGQIYEQYF
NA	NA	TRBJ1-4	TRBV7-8	TGTGCCAGCAGCTTAGCCCAGGCAGTTGGGTCTAATGAAAAACTGTTTTTT	CASSLAQAVGSNEKLFF
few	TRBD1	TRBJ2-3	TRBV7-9	TGTGCCAGCAGCTTAGTAACAGGGGGCACAGATACGCAGTATTTT	CASSLVTGGTDTQYF
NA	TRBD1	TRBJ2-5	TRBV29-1	TGCAGCGTTGTTGGACAGGGGGTCACGGAGACCCAGTACTTC	CSVVGQGVTETQYF